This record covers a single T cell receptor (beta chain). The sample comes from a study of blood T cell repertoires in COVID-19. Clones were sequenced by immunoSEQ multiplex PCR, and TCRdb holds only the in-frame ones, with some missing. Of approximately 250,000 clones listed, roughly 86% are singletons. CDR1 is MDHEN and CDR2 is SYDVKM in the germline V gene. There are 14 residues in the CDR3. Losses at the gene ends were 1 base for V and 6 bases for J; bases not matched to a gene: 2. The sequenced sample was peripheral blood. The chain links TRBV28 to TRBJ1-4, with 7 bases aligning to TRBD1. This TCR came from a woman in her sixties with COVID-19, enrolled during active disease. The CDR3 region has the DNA TGTGCCAGCAGTTTATTCCAGGGGGATGAAAAACTGTTTTTT. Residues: CASSLFQGDEKLFF. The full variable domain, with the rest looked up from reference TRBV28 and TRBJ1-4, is DVKVTQSSRYLVKRTGEKVFLECVQDMDHENMFWYRQDPGLGLRLIYFSYDVKMKEKGDIPEGYSVSREKKERFSLILESASTNQTSMYLCASSLFQGDEKLFFGSGTQLSVL.